A selection of T cell receptor beta chains follows, all from one sample in a study of post-analysis software for immune sequencing data. TCRdb used MiXCR to reprocess the PCR reads, holding one entry per CDR3 protein. The top ten clones hold around 0.56% of a sample with roughly 730,000 distinct CDR3 sequences, 30% of them seen once. The sequenced sample was blood. All receptors derive from a girl between 10 and 17 years old with multiple sclerosis. Each CDR3 is given with its conserved first and last residue. D genes are given only for firm matches. The size entry is marked missing in some rows and otherwise reads once, few, many or a size class.

len: 15
v_gene: TRBV28
d_gene: TRBD2
abundance: few
j_gene: TRBJ2-5
CDR3aa: CASSFMLAGGNEQYF
CDR3nt: TGTGCCAGCAGTTTTATGCTAGCGGGAGGTAATGAGCAGTACTTC

len: 12
v_gene: TRBV24-1
d_gene: -
abundance: -
j_gene: TRBJ2-1
CDR3aa: CATSVGNGEQFF
CDR3nt: TGTGCCACCAGTGTAGGTAACGGTGAGCAGTTCTTC

len: 14
v_gene: TRBV7-9
d_gene: -
abundance: few
j_gene: TRBJ2-1
CDR3aa: CASSQILASDEQFF
CDR3nt: TGTGCCAGCAGCCAAATACTAGCATCCGATGAGCAGTTCTTC

len: 12
v_gene: TRBV18
d_gene: TRBD2
abundance: many
j_gene: TRBJ2-7
CDR3aa: CASSARGSEQYF
CDR3nt: TGTGCCAGCTCAGCGCGGGGGAGCGAGCAGTACTTC

len: 16
v_gene: TRBV6-6
d_gene: -
abundance: few
j_gene: TRBJ1-1
CDR3aa: CASSYPVEDLNTEAFF
CDR3nt: TGTGCCAGCAGTTACCCCGTTGAGGACCTGAACACTGAAGCTTTCTTT

len: 16
v_gene: TRBV4-1
d_gene: TRBD2
abundance: -
j_gene: TRBJ2-1
CDR3aa: CASSQESSGAYNEQFF
CDR3nt: TGCGCCAGCAGCCAAGAATCGAGCGGGGCCTACAATGAGCAGTTCTTC

len: 16
v_gene: TRBV20-1
d_gene: TRBD1
abundance: few
j_gene: TRBJ1-6
CDR3aa: CSARSGGSSYNSPLHF
CDR3nt: TGCAGTGCTAGATCAGGGGGGAGCTCCTATAATTCACCCCTCCACTTT

len: 12
v_gene: TRBV29-1
d_gene: -
abundance: -
j_gene: TRBJ2-4
CDR3aa: CSVDLFTGTQYF
CDR3nt: TGCAGCGTTGATCTTTTTACGGGTACACAGTACTTC

len: 15
v_gene: TRBV5-1
d_gene: TRBD2
abundance: -
j_gene: TRBJ2-3
CDR3aa: CASSPGLAGPYTQYF
CDR3nt: TGCGCCAGCAGCCCGGGACTAGCGGGCCCCTATACGCAGTATTTT

len: 13
v_gene: TRBV7-9
d_gene: -
abundance: -
j_gene: TRBJ2-7
CDR3aa: CASGDVTYNEQYF
CDR3nt: TGTGCCAGCGGCGACGTAACCTACAATGAGCAGTACTTC

len: 16
v_gene: TRBV6-6
d_gene: TRBD2
abundance: -
j_gene: TRBJ2-5
CDR3aa: CASSRGLAGYQETQYF
CDR3nt: TGTGCCAGCAGCCGGGGACTAGCGGGATACCAAGAGACCCAGTACTTC

len: 20
v_gene: TRBV12-3/TRBV12-4
d_gene: TRBD2
abundance: -
j_gene: TRBJ2-1
CDR3aa: CASSFYVGLAGELTYNEQFF
CDR3nt: TGTGCCAGCAGTTTTTATGTTGGTCTAGCGGGGGAACTAACCTACAATGAGCAGTTCTTC

len: 12
v_gene: TRBV29-1
d_gene: -
abundance: once
j_gene: TRBJ2-5
CDR3aa: CSVVEDEETQYF
CDR3nt: TGCAGCGTTGTTGAGGACGAAGAGACCCAGTACTTC

len: 13
v_gene: TRBV6-5
d_gene: -
abundance: -
j_gene: TRBJ1-1
CDR3aa: CASSSMADTEAFF
CDR3nt: TGTGCCAGCAGTTCGATGGCTGACACTGAAGCTTTCTTT

len: 20
v_gene: TRBV7-2
d_gene: TRBD2
abundance: few
j_gene: TRBJ2-7
CDR3aa: CASSQYLGLAGVERVYEQYF
CDR3nt: TGTGCCAGCAGCCAATACCTCGGACTAGCGGGAGTTGAGCGGGTTTACGAGCAGTACTTC

len: 15
v_gene: TRBV6-6
d_gene: TRBD1
abundance: -
j_gene: TRBJ2-5
CDR3aa: CASSWDRVWGETQYF
CDR3nt: TGTGCCAGCAGTTGGGACAGGGTATGGGGAGAGACCCAGTACTTC

len: 13
v_gene: TRBV6-5
d_gene: -
abundance: -
j_gene: TRBJ2-7
CDR3aa: CASSLTPGHEQYF
CDR3nt: TGTGCCAGCAGTTTGACACCGGGGCACGAGCAGTACTTC

len: 15
v_gene: TRBV3-1
d_gene: -
abundance: few
j_gene: TRBJ2-2
CDR3aa: CASSPLGRNTGELFF
CDR3nt: TGTGCCAGCAGCCCTCTAGGCAGAAACACCGGGGAGCTGTTTTTT

len: 17
v_gene: TRBV28
d_gene: TRBD1
abundance: -
j_gene: TRBJ2-6
CDR3aa: CASSFRGQGSGANVLTF
CDR3nt: TGTGCCAGCAGTTTCAGGGGGCAGGGCTCTGGGGCCAACGTCCTGACTTTC

len: 14
v_gene: TRBV5-1
d_gene: -
abundance: few
j_gene: TRBJ2-1
CDR3aa: CASSLGTDYDEQFF
CDR3nt: TGCGCCAGCAGCTTGGGGACAGACTACGATGAGCAGTTCTTC

len: 11
v_gene: TRBV24-1
d_gene: -
abundance: few
j_gene: TRBJ1-5
CDR3aa: CATSENQPQHF
CDR3nt: TGTGCCACCAGTGAAAATCAGCCCCAGCATTTT

len: 13
v_gene: TRBV12-5
d_gene: -
abundance: -
j_gene: TRBJ1-2
CDR3aa: CASGLGDFYGYTF
CDR3nt: TGTGCTAGTGGTTTGGGGGATTTCTATGGCTACACCTTC

len: 16
v_gene: TRBV7-2
d_gene: -
abundance: few
j_gene: TRBJ1-5
CDR3aa: CASSLVRDRLGQPQHF
CDR3nt: TGTGCCAGCAGCTTAGTACGTGACAGACTAGGTCAGCCCCAGCATTTT

len: 17
v_gene: TRBV7-2
d_gene: TRBD2
abundance: -
j_gene: TRBJ2-5
CDR3aa: CASSLARLAGAQETQYF
CDR3nt: TGTGCCAGCAGCTTAGCGAGACTAGCGGGAGCCCAAGAGACCCAGTACTTC

len: 15
v_gene: TRBV7-2
d_gene: -
abundance: few
j_gene: TRBJ1-4
CDR3aa: CASSENSASREKLFF
CDR3nt: TGTGCCAGCAGCGAAAACAGCGCGAGCAGAGAAAAACTGTTTTTT

len: 17
v_gene: TRBV4-3
d_gene: TRBD1
abundance: -
j_gene: TRBJ2-6
CDR3aa: CASSQGTGLSGANVLTF
CDR3nt: TGCGCCAGCAGCCAAGGGACAGGGCTATCCGGGGCCAACGTCCTGACTTTC

len: 9
v_gene: TRBV20-1
d_gene: -
abundance: few
j_gene: TRBJ1-1
CDR3aa: CSAGTEAFF
CDR3nt: TGCAGTGCTGGCACTGAAGCTTTCTTT

len: 15
v_gene: TRBV6-5
d_gene: -
abundance: few
j_gene: TRBJ2-7
CDR3aa: CASSASAPPAYEQYF
CDR3nt: TGTGCCAGCAGCGCATCAGCACCTCCCGCCTACGAGCAGTACTTC

len: 15
v_gene: TRBV20-1
d_gene: -
abundance: -
j_gene: TRBJ2-5
CDR3aa: CSARPPPQGSETQYF
CDR3nt: TGCAGTGCTAGGCCCCCCCCTCAGGGTTCAGAGACCCAGTACTTC

len: 13
v_gene: TRBV20-1
d_gene: -
abundance: few
j_gene: TRBJ2-3
CDR3aa: CSPVGGAIDTQYF
CDR3nt: TGCAGCCCGGTGGGGGGGGCAATAGATACGCAGTATTTT

len: 18
v_gene: TRBV7-8
d_gene: -
abundance: -
j_gene: TRBJ1-4
CDR3aa: CASSLGWTVFATNEKLFF
CDR3nt: TGTGCCAGCAGCTTAGGCTGGACAGTATTTGCAACTAATGAAAAACTGTTTTTT

len: 16
v_gene: TRBV4-2
d_gene: -
abundance: -
j_gene: TRBJ2-5
CDR3aa: CASSQDGGRVGETQYF
CDR3nt: TGTGCCAGCAGCCAAGATGGGGGCAGGGTTGGAGAGACCCAGTACTTC

len: 13
v_gene: TRBV5-1
d_gene: -
abundance: -
j_gene: TRBJ2-1
CDR3aa: CASRRTAYNEQFF
CDR3nt: TGCGCCAGCAGAAGGACGGCATACAATGAGCAGTTCTTC

len: 14
v_gene: TRBV29-1
d_gene: TRBD1
abundance: many
j_gene: TRBJ2-1
CDR3aa: CSGLTGGSYNEQFF
CDR3nt: TGCAGCGGGCTGACAGGGGGCTCCTACAATGAGCAGTTCTTC

len: 16
v_gene: TRBV25-1
d_gene: TRBD2
abundance: -
j_gene: TRBJ2-3
CDR3aa: CASSATSGGVWDTQYF
CDR3nt: TGTGCCAGCAGTGCTACTAGCGGGGGGGTGTGGGATACGCAGTATTTT

len: 15
v_gene: TRBV6-2/TRBV6-3
d_gene: TRBD1
abundance: -
j_gene: TRBJ1-6
CDR3aa: CASIRRTGLNSPLHF
CDR3nt: TGTGCCAGCATCCGAAGGACAGGGCTGAATTCACCCCTCCACTTT

len: 16
v_gene: TRBV20-1
d_gene: TRBD2
abundance: many
j_gene: TRBJ2-1
CDR3aa: CSAPRLYPSGYNEQFF
CDR3nt: TGCAGTGCCCCCCGTTTATATCCTAGCGGATACAATGAGCAGTTCTTC

len: 14
v_gene: TRBV19
d_gene: -
abundance: few
j_gene: TRBJ2-7
CDR3aa: CASSIRPDSYEQYF
CDR3nt: TGTGCCAGTAGTATCAGGCCCGACTCCTACGAGCAGTACTTC

len: 16
v_gene: TRBV4-1
d_gene: -
abundance: few
j_gene: TRBJ2-2
CDR3aa: CASRLGRQANTGELFF
CDR3nt: TGCGCCAGCAGACTCGGCCGACAGGCGAACACCGGGGAGCTGTTTTTT

len: 16
v_gene: TRBV9
d_gene: TRBD2
abundance: -
j_gene: TRBJ2-7
CDR3aa: CASSVLLAGGSNEQYF
CDR3nt: TGTGCCAGCAGCGTGCTTCTAGCGGGGGGCTCCAATGAGCAGTACTTC

len: 15
v_gene: TRBV5-1
d_gene: -
abundance: few
j_gene: TRBJ2-5
CDR3aa: CASSLEQAKGETQYF
CDR3nt: TGCGCCAGCAGCTTGGAACAGGCCAAGGGAGAGACCCAGTACTTC

len: 15
v_gene: TRBV7-9
d_gene: -
abundance: -
j_gene: TRBJ2-1
CDR3aa: CASSSRDNSYNEQFF
CDR3nt: TGTGCCAGCAGCTCCCGGGACAACTCCTACAATGAGCAGTTCTTC

len: 14
v_gene: TRBV14
d_gene: -
abundance: -
j_gene: TRBJ2-5
CDR3aa: CTSSRMAAQETQYF
CDR3nt: TGTACCAGCAGCCGTATGGCGGCTCAAGAGACCCAGTACTTC

len: 17
v_gene: TRBV6-5
d_gene: -
abundance: few
j_gene: TRBJ2-1
CDR3aa: CASSYGPGQKISNEQFF
CDR3nt: TGTGCCAGCAGTTACGGCCCGGGGCAGAAGATATCCAATGAGCAGTTCTTC

len: 13
v_gene: TRBV28
d_gene: -
abundance: -
j_gene: TRBJ2-1
CDR3aa: CASKGGAYNEQFF
CDR3nt: TGTGCCAGCAAAGGGGGTGCCTACAATGAGCAGTTCTTC

len: 15
v_gene: TRBV6-2/TRBV6-3
d_gene: -
abundance: -
j_gene: TRBJ2-7
CDR3aa: CASSYRRTVTYEQYF
CDR3nt: TGTGCCAGCAGTTACCGACGGACTGTAACCTACGAGCAGTACTTC

len: 15
v_gene: TRBV7-2
d_gene: -
abundance: -
j_gene: TRBJ2-5
CDR3aa: CASSGAMGRQETQYF
CDR3nt: TGTGCCAGCAGCGGAGCGATGGGTAGGCAAGAGACCCAGTACTTC

len: 11
v_gene: TRBV6-5
d_gene: -
abundance: once
j_gene: TRBJ1-1
CDR3aa: CASIKGTEAFF
CDR3nt: TGTGCCAGCATTAAGGGCACTGAAGCTTTCTTT

len: 16
v_gene: TRBV7-9
d_gene: -
abundance: many
j_gene: TRBJ2-6
CDR3aa: CASSPRTGSGANVLTF
CDR3nt: TGCGCCAGCAGCCCCAGGACGGGCTCTGGGGCCAACGTCCTGACTTTC

len: 17
v_gene: TRBV27
d_gene: TRBD1
abundance: -
j_gene: TRBJ2-7
CDR3aa: CASSLTPPGQIFYEQYF
CDR3nt: TGTGCCAGCAGTTTAACACCCCCGGGACAGATTTTCTACGAGCAGTACTTC

len: 14
v_gene: TRBV6-6
d_gene: -
abundance: -
j_gene: TRBJ2-3
CDR3aa: CASDGAASTDTQYF
CDR3nt: TGTGCCAGCGATGGAGCGGCAAGCACAGATACGCAGTATTTT

len: 12
v_gene: TRBV4-1
d_gene: TRBD1
abundance: few
j_gene: TRBJ2-1
CDR3aa: CASSQTGLEQFF
CDR3nt: TGCGCCAGCAGCCAGACAGGGCTTGAGCAGTTCTTC

len: 13
v_gene: TRBV24-1
d_gene: -
abundance: -
j_gene: TRBJ2-3
CDR3aa: CATSDFSADTQYF
CDR3nt: TGTGCCACCAGTGATTTCTCGGCAGATACGCAGTATTTT

len: 13
v_gene: TRBV5-6
d_gene: -
abundance: few
j_gene: TRBJ2-7
CDR3aa: CASSRQSSYEQYF
CDR3nt: TGTGCCAGCAGCCGACAGAGCTCCTACGAGCAGTACTTC

len: 13
v_gene: TRBV2
d_gene: -
abundance: few
j_gene: TRBJ1-5
CDR3aa: CASSWPGNQPQHF
CDR3nt: TGTGCCAGCAGTTGGCCAGGGAATCAGCCCCAGCATTTT

len: 14
v_gene: TRBV28
d_gene: -
abundance: -
j_gene: TRBJ2-5
CDR3aa: CASSPSILRVEQYF
CDR3nt: TGTGCCAGCAGTCCCTCCATCCTGAGGGTGGAGCAGTACTTC

len: 15
v_gene: TRBV27
d_gene: -
abundance: -
j_gene: TRBJ2-5
CDR3aa: CASSLWFQNQETQYF
CDR3nt: TGTGCCAGCAGTTTATGGTTCCAGAATCAAGAGACCCAGTACTTC

len: 16
v_gene: TRBV12-3/TRBV12-4
d_gene: TRBD2
abundance: few
j_gene: TRBJ2-5
CDR3aa: CASSLILAGPTGEQYF
CDR3nt: TGTGCCAGCAGTTTAATACTAGCGGGACCCACCGGGGAGCAGTACTTC

len: 15
v_gene: TRBV5-1
d_gene: -
abundance: few
j_gene: TRBJ2-6
CDR3aa: CASSLQGGGANVLTF
CDR3nt: TGCGCCAGCAGCTTGCAAGGTGGAGGGGCCAACGTCCTGACTTTC